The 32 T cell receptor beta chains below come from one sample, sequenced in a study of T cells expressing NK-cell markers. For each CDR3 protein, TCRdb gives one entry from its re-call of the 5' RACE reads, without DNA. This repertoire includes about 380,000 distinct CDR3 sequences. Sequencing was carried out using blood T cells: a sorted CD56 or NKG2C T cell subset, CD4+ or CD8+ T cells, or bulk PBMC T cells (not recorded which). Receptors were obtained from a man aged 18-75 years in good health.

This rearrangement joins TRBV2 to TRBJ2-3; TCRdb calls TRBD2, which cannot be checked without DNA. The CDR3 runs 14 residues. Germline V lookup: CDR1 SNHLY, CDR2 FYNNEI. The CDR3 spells CASRTGLDTDTQYF.

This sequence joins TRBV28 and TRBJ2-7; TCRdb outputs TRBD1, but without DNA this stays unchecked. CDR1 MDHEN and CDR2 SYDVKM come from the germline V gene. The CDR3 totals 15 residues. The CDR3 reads CASSRPGQAAYEQYF.

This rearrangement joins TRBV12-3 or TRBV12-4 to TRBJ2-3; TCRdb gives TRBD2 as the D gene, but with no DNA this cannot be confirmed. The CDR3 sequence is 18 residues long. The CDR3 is CASSRISGGLSSTDTQYF.

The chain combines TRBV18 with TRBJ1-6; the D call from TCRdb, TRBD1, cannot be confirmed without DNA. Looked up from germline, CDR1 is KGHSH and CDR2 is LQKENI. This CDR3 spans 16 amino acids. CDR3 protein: CASSRASGGYNSPLHF.

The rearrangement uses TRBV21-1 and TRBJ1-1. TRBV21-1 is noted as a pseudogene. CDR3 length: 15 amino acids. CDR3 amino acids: CASKFRATMNTEAFF.

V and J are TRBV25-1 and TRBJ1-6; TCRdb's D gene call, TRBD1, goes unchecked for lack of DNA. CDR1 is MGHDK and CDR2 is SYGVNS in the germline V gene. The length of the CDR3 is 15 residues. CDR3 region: CASSVRGTGNSPLHF.

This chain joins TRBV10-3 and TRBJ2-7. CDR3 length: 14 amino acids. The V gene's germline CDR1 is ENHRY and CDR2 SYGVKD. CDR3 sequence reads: CAIREGSTRNEQYF.

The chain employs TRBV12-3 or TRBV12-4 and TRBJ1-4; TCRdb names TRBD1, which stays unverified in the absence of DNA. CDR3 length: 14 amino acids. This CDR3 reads CASSRGLANEKLFF.

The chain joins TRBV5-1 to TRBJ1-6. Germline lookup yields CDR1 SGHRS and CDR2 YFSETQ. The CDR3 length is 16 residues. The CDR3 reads CASSLGLQVDDSPLHF. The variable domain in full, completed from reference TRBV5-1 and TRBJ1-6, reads KAGVTQTPRYLIKTRGQQVTLSCSPISGHRSVSWYQQTPGQGLQFLFEYFSETQRNKGNFPGRFSGRQFSNSRSEMNVSTLELGDSALYLCASSLGLQVDDSPLHFGNGTRLTVT.

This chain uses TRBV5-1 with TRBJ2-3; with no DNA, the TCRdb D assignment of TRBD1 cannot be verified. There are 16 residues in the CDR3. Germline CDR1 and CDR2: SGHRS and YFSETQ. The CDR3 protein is CASSLEGSGLADTQYF.

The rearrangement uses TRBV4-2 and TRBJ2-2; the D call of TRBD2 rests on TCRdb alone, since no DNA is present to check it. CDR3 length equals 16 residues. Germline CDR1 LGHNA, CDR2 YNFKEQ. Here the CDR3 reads CASSPRLAANTGELFF.

The CDR3 here is CASSYSWTGIQKAFF. The chain employs TRBV6-5 and TRBJ1-1; TCRdb lists TRBD1, though no DNA is available to test this call. The CDR3 extends over 15 amino acids. Germline lookup yields CDR1 MNHEY and CDR2 SVGAGI.

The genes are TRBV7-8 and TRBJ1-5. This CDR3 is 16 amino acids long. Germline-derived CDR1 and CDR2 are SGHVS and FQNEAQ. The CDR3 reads CASSFLPRYSNQPQHF.

This CDR3 reads CASSRLEGSGYTF. The chain links TRBV27 to TRBJ1-2. Per the germline V gene, CDR1 is MNHEY and CDR2 is SMNVEV (reference sequence). This CDR3 comprises 13 residues.

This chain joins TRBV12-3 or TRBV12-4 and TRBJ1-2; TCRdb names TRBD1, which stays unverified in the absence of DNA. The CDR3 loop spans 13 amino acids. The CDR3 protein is CASSLNPGYGYTF.

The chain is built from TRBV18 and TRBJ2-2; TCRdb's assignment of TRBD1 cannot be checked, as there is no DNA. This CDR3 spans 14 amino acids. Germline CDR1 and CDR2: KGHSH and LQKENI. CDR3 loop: CASTGQGMTGELFF.

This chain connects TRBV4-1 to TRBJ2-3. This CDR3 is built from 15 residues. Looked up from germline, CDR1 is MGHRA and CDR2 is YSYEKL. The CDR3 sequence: CASSQPTQRTDTQYF.

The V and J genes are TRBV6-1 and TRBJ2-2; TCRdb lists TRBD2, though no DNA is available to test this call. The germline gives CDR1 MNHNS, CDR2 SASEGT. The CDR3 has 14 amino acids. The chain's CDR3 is CASGDYPNTGELFF.

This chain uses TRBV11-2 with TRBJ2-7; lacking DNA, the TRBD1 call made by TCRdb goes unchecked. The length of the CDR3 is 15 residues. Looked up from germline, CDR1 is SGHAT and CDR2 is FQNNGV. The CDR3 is CASSPGAGPTYEQYF.

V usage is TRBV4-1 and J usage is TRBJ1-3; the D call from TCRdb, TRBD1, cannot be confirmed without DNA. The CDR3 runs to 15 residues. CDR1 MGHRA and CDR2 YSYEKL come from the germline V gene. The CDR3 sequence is CASSQDGGGGNTIYF.

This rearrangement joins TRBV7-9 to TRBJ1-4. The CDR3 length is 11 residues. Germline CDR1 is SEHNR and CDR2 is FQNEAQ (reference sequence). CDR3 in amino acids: CASSFQEKLFF.

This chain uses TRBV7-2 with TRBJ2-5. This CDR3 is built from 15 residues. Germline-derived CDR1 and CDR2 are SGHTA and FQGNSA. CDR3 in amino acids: CASSFLAGDQETQYF.

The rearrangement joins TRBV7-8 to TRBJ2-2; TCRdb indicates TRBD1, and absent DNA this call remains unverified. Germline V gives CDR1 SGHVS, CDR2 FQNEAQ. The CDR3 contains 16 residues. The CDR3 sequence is CASSLPQFRGHGELFF.

The CDR3 protein is CASSARLVGAKNIQYF. This chain connects TRBV7-2 to TRBJ2-4. Germline assignment: CDR1 SGHTA and CDR2 FQGNSA. The CDR3 is 16 residues long.

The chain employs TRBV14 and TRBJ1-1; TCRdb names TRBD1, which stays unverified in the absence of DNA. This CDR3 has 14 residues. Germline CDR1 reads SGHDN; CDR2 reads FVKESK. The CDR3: CASSLQGAYTEAFF.

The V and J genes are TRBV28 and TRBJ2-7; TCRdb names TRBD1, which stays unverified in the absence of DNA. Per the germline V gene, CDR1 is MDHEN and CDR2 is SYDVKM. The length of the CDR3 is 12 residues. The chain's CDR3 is CASSDAGYEQYF.

The CDR3 is CASRAGQGTQYF. The chain employs TRBV5-1 and TRBJ2-5; the D call of TRBD1 rests on TCRdb alone, since no DNA is present to check it. CDR3 size: 12 residues. The germline CDR1 and CDR2 sequences are SGHRS and YFSETQ.

CDR3 sequence: CASSYSYQAITGELFF. The V call is TRBV6-5, the J call TRBJ2-2. CDR1 MNHEY and CDR2 SVGAGI come from the germline V gene. The CDR3 is made up of 16 amino acids.

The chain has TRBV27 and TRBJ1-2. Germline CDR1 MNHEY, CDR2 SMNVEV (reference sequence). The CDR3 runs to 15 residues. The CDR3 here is CASSHRAQEGYGYTF.

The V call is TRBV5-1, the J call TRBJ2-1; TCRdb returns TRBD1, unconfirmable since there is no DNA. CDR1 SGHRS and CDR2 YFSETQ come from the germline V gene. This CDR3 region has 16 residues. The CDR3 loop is CASSLDSGGLINEQFF.

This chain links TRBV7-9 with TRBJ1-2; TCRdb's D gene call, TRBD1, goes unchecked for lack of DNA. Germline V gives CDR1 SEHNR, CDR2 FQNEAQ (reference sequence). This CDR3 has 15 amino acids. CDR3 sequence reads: CASRRSSRGNYGYTF.

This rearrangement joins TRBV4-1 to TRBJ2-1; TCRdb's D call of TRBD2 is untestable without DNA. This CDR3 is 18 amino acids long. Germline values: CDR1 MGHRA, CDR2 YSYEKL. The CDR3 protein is CASSQVDLGLAGGNEQFF.